The T cell receptor (beta chain) under discussion was sequenced for a study of CD8 T cells in ankylosing spondylitis. This clonotype has just a few counts. There are 14 residues in the CDR3. V was clipped by 4 bases and J by 4 bases; unmatched bases: 7. CDR1 is SGHNT, CDR2 YYREEE, per germline (reference sequence). Each CDR3 protein gets one entry after TCRdb re-called the 5' RACE reads with MiXCR. The sample consists of 130,000 or so distinct CDR3 sequences, about 10% of them appearing once. This rearrangement joins TRBV5-4 to TRBJ2-5, with 7 bases lining up with TRBD2. Sequenced: blood, either unsorted or a sorted T cell fraction (not recorded which). The receptor's source is a female donor with ankylosing spondylitis or in good health (not recorded which). The CDR3 region is CASSRWGGRETQYF. CDR3 DNA: TGTGCCAGCAGCCGGTGGGGGGGGAGAGAGACCCAGTACTTC.